This T cell receptor (beta chain) originates from a study of T cell repertoires in cytomegalovirus infection. Study context: Signatures in public TCR beta sequences pointed to both CMV infection and matching HLA type.

Per germline, CDR1 ENHRY and CDR2 SYGVKD. The germline V and J ends were trimmed by 4 bases and 2 bases, with 9 bases remaining between them. This CDR3 has 13 amino acids. TCRdb reprocessed the reads via MiXCR and lists one record per CDR3 protein. The data hold roughly 51,000 distinct CDR3 sequences, with around 18% observed a single time. As for this clonotype: Its antigen is as yet unknown.

Findings and limits, study-wide: Using cumulative public TCR beta family frequency, the authors identified those who carried CMV together with the relevant HLA. CMV-specific HLA-C-restricted TCR beta clonotypes dominated the ex vivo response.

This TCR derives from a human donor in good health (CMV status not recorded). Some clones in this sample may be carry-over from other donors' samples. This chain joins TRBV10-3 and TRBJ2-7; D is unresolved. This specimen was CD8+ T cells from cultured PBMCs, taken from culture after CMV antigen stimulation. CDR3 sequence: CAISGNRAYEQYF. The CDR3 nucleotides read TGTGCCATCAGTGGGAACAGAGCCTACGAGCAGTACTTC.